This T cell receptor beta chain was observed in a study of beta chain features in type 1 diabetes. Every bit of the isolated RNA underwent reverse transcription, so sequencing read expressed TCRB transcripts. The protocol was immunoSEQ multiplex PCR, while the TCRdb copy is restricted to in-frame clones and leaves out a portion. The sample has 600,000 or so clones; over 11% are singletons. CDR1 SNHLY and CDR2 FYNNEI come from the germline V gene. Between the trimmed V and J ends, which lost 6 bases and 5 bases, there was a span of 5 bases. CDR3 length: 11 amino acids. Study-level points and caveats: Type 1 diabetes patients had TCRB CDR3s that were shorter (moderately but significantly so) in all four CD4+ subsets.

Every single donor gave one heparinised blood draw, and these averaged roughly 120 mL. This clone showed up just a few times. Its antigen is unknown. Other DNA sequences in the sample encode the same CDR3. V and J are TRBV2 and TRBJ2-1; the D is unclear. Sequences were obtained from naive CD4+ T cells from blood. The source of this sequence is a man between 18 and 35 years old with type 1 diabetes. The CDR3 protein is CASRSDNEQFF. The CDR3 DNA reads TGTGCCAGCAGAAGCGACAATGAGCAGTTCTTC.